Following are 6 T cell receptor beta chains from one sample sequenced in a study of OX40 agonist ivuxolimab in advanced cancers. Data came from immunoSEQ multiplex PCR; TCRdb stores just in-frame clones and leaves some out. The sample records 40,000 or so clones, nearly 90% being singletons. Sequences were derived from CD4+ or CD8+ T cells sorted from blood, sampled in a trial of the OX40 agonist ivuxolimab. These receptors originate from an adult with an advanced solid tumor such as melanoma, head and neck, liver or kidney cancer.

The chain is built from TRBV28 and TRBJ1-1, with D tentatively TRBD1 (5 bases). The CDR3 runs 14 residues. The germline V gene encodes CDR1 MDHEN and CDR2 SYDVKM. V was trimmed by 8 bases and J by 1 base, leaving 14 bases between them. The CDR3 here is CASRGTAQNTEAFF. The CDR3 nucleotides are TGTGCCAGCCGTGGGACGGCACAGAACACTGAAGCTTTCTTT. Drawing the rest from reference TRBV28 and TRBJ1-1, the complete variable domain is DVKVTQSSRYLVKRTGEKVFLECVQDMDHENMFWYRQDPGLGLRLIYFSYDVKMKEKGDIPEGYSVSREKKERFSLILESASTNQTSMYLCASRGTAQNTEAFFGQGTRLTVV.

V is TRBV9 and J is TRBJ2-2; 12 nucleotides align to TRBD2. The CDR3 loop spans 14 amino acids. J was trimmed by 6 bases and V by 3 bases; bases with no gene match: 0. Per germline, CDR1 SGDLS and CDR2 YYNGEE. The DNA for the CDR3 is TGTGCCAGCAGCGGGACTAGCGGGGCCGGGGAGCTGTTTTTT. Protein product: CASSGTSGAGELFF. The full variable domain, its missing parts supplied by reference TRBV9 and TRBJ2-2, is DSGVTQTPKHLITATGQRVTLRCSPRSGDLSVYWYQQSLDQGLQFLIQYYNGEERAKGNILERFSAQQFPDLHSELNLSSLELGDSALYFCASSGTSGAGELFFGEGSRLTVL.

The chain uses TRBV6-6 and TRBJ2-3, with 8 bases identical to TRBD2. V lost 2 bases and J lost 1; bases outside the gene matches: 5. The CDR3 is 16 residues long. Per germline, CDR1 MNHNY and CDR2 SVGAGI (reference sequence). CDR3 amino acids: CASSYVVGGGTDTQYF. The CDR3 nucleotides read TGTGCCAGCAGTTACGTGGTCGGGGGGGGCACAGATACGCAGTATTTT.

The chain is built from TRBV6-9 and TRBJ2-5; tentatively, D is TRBD1 or TRBD2 (6 bases each). Trimming took 3 bases from V and 5 from J, leaving 16 bases between them. The CDR3 spans 15 residues. Germline V gene sequence: CDR1 MNHGY, CDR2 SVAAGI. The CDR3 spells CASSYSWGAWETQYF. In DNA, the CDR3 is TGTGCCAGCAGTTACTCGTGGGGGGCTTGGGAGACCCAGTACTTC.

This clone was counted a few times. The gene calls are TRBV27 and TRBJ1-1; D is undetermined. CDR1 is MNHEY, CDR2 SMNVEV, per germline (reference sequence). The CDR3 is 13 amino acids. Trimming left V 6 bases short and J 2 bases short, with 10 bases between. CDR3 protein: CASRFATNTEAFF. CDR3 DNA sequence: TGTGCCAGCAGATTCGCGACTAACACTGAAGCTTTCTTT.

CDR3 sequence: CASSITGAYTGELFF. In DNA, the CDR3 is TGTGCCAGCAGCATTACCGGGGCATACACCGGGGAGCTGTTTTTT. The V gene is TRBV5-6, the J gene TRBJ2-2; D possibly matches TRBD1 or TRBD2 (5 bases each). The V gene's germline CDR1 is SGHDT and CDR2 YYEEEE. This CDR3 spans 15 amino acids. Trimming shortened V by 4 bases and J by 3 bases, and 13 bases separated the two germline ends.